This T cell receptor beta chain was sequenced for a study of T cells in narcolepsy. About the research overall: Donors had narcolepsy type 1 or type 2, or were healthy controls. Findings and caveats of the study: Healthy controls reportedly lacked the autoreactive clonotypes serially found in patients' blood. Comparing one patient's CSF and blood CD4+ clonotypes highlighted HCRT- and TRIB2-specific autoreactive clonotypes. In some patient and control memory CD4+ samples, autoreactive clones were absent.

Remarks on this clone: Its antigen is undetermined.

Data came from immunoSEQ multiplex PCR; TCRdb stores just in-frame clones and leaves some out. The repertoire consists of approximately 35,000 clones, with approximately 80% occurring once and the leading ten covering 1% to 1.2%. V lost 3 bases to trimming and J lost 6 bases; unmatched junction nucleotides: 9. The germline gives CDR1 KGHSH, CDR2 LQKENI. This CDR3 is built from 16 residues. The sample was memory (CD45RA-) CD4+ T cells from blood. This receptor was taken from a human donor in good health. This rearrangement joins TRBV18 to TRBJ2-2; 8 nucleotides align to TRBD1. The CDR3 nucleotides read TGTGCCAGCTCACCTGACGGACAGGGCAGCGCCGGGGAGCTGTTTTTT. Protein sequence: CASSPDGQGSAGELFF.